This T cell receptor (beta chain) is from a study of cytomegalovirus exposure and HLA in healthy donors. Points from the study as a whole: The authors considered a cluster of highly shared sequence variants likely to be a sequencing artifact.

Germline CDR1 is SGHRS and CDR2 is YFSETQ. The CDR3 sequence is 15 residues long. V was clipped by 4 bases and J by 7 bases; unmatched bases: 7. This clone appeared once. Its matching antigen is unknown. A multiplex PCR was run with 60 Vbeta primers and 13 Jbeta primers. Generated by immunoSEQ multiplex PCR, the TCRdb table keeps only in-frame clones and is missing some. The table includes under 95,000 clones, about four fifths detected once. The V and J genes are TRBV5-1 and TRBJ2-1; 11 nucleotides match TRBD2. The sample comprised PBMCs. The origin of this receptor is a woman aged 40 to 50 in good health and CMV-seropositive. This CDR3 reads CASSGPGTSGNEQFF. The CDR3 region has the DNA TGCGCCAGCAGCGGACCCGGGACTAGCGGAAATGAGCAGTTCTTC. The variable domain in full, completed from reference TRBV5-1 and TRBJ2-1, reads KAGVTQTPRYLIKTRGQQVTLSCSPISGHRSVSWYQQTPGQGLQFLFEYFSETQRNKGNFPGRFSGRQFSNSRSEMNVSTLELGDSALYLCASSGPGTSGNEQFFGPGTRLTVL.